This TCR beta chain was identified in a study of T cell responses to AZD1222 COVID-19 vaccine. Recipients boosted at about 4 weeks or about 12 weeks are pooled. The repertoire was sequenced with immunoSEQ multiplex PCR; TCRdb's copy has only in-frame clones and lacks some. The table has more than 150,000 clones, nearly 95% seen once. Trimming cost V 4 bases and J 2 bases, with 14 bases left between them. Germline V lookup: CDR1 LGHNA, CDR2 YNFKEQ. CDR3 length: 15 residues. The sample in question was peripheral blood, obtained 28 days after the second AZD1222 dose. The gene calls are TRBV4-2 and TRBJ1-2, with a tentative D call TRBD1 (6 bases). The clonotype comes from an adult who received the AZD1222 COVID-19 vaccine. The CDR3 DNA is TGTGCCAGCAGCCCCCGACAGGATTCGAACTATGGCTACACCTTC. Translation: CASSPRQDSNYGYTF.